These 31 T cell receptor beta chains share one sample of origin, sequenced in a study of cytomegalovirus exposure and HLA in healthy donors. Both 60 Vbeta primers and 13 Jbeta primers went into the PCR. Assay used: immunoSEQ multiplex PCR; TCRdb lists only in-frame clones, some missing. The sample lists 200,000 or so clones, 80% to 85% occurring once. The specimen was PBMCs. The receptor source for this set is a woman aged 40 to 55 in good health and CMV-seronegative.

The CDR3, as DNA: TGTGCCAGCAGCTCCTGGACTAGCGGGAACACCGGGGAGCTGTTTTTT. It specifies CASSSWTSGNTGELFF. The chain recombines TRBV7-2 with TRBJ2-2, with 10 bases lining up with TRBD2. Germline trimming cut 4 bases from V and 1 base from J; bases unmatched to any gene: 3. The germline CDR1 and CDR2 sequences are SGHTA and FQGNSA. This CDR3 comprises 16 residues.

Written as DNA, the CDR3 is TGTGCCAGCAGCTTACGCTCTGCAGCGGGAGGAGGCAATGAGCAGTTCTTC. Amino acids: CASSLRSAAGGGNEQFF. The J gene is TRBJ2-1, the V gene TRBV11-2, with 9 bases matching TRBD2. V dropped 2 bases and J dropped 6; count of bases not matched to a gene: 11. There are 17 residues in the CDR3. Germline lookup yields CDR1 SGHAT and CDR2 FQNNGV.

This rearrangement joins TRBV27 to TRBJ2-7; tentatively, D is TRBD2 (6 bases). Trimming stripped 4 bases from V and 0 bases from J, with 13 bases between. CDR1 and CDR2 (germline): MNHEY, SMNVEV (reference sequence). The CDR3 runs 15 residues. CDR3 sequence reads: CASSYQAGHSYEQYF. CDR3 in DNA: TGTGCCAGCAGTTATCAAGCGGGCCACTCCTACGAGCAGTACTTC.

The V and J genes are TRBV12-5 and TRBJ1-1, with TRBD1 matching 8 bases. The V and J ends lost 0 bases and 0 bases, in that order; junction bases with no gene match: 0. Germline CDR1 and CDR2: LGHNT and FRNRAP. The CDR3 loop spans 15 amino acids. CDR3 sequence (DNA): TGTGCTAGTGGTTTGGTGACAGGGGTGAACACTGAAGCTTTCTTT. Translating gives CASGLVTGVNTEAFF.

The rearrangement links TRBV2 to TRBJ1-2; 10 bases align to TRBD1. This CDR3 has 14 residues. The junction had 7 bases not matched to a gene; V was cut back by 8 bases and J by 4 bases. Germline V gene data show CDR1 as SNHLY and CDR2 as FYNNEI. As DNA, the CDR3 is TGTGCCAGCTCCTGGACAGGGGGGGCCTATGGCTACACCTTC. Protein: CASSWTGGAYGYTF.

In DNA form, the CDR3 reads TGTGCCAGCACCTCTACAGGGGGACAGGGGGCCGAGCAGTACTTC. Translating gives CASTSTGGQGAEQYF. V usage is TRBV27 and J usage is TRBJ2-7, with TRBD1 matching 12 bases. This CDR3 comprises 15 residues. Unmatched junction bases numbered 10, after V lost 7 bases and J lost 6 bases. Germline V gives CDR1 MNHEY, CDR2 SMNVEV (reference sequence).

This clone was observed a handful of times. DNA for the CDR3: TGTGCCAGCAGTCTAGCCGGGACTAGCGGGAGTTACGAGCAGTACTTC. This sequence encodes CASSLAGTSGSYEQYF. The chain couples TRBV27 to TRBJ2-5; 14 bases agree with TRBD2. TRBJ2-7 matches the DNA end more closely, so the J call is doubtful. Germline V gives CDR1 MNHEY, CDR2 SMNVEV (reference sequence). The CDR3 is 16 residues long.

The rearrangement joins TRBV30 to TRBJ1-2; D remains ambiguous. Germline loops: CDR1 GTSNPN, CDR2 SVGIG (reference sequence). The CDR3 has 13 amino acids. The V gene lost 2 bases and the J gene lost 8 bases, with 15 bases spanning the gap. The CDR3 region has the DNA TGTGCCTGGAGTCTTGTGCGAGGTGGCGGCTACACCTTC. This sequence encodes CAWSLVRGGGYTF.

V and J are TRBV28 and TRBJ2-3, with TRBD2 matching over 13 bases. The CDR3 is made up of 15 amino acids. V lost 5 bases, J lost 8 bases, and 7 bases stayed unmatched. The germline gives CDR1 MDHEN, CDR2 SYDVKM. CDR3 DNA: TGTGCCAGCAGTCCCGGACTAGCGGGAGAGGTTACGCAGTATTTT. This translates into CASSPGLAGEVTQYF. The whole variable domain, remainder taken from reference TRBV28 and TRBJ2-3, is DVKVTQSSRYLVKRTGEKVFLECVQDMDHENMFWYRQDPGLGLRLIYFSYDVKMKEKGDIPEGYSVSREKKERFSLILESASTNQTSMYLCASSPGLAGEVTQYFGPGTRLTVL.

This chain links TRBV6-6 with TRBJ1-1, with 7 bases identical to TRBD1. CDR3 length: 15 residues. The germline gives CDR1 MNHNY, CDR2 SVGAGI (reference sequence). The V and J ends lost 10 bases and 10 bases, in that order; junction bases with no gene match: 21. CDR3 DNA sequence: TGTGCCACCAAAGGACCGGAAGGGGGCCGGCTAAGAGCTTTCTTT. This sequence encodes CATKGPEGGRLRAFF.

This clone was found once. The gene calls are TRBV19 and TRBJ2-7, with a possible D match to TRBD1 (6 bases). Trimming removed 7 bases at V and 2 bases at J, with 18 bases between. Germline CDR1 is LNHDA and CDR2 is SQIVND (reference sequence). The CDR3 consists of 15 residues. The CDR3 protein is CASKPFAAGAYEQYF. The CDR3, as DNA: TGTGCCAGTAAACCTTTCGCGGCAGGGGCCTACGAGCAGTACTTC.

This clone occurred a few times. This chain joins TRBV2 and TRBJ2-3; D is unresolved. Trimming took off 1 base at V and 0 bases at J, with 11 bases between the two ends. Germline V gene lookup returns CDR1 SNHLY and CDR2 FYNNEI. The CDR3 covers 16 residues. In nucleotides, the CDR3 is TGTGCCAGCAGTGAAGGGTTAGCAGCTAGCACAGATACGCAGTATTTT. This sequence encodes CASSEGLAASTDTQYF.

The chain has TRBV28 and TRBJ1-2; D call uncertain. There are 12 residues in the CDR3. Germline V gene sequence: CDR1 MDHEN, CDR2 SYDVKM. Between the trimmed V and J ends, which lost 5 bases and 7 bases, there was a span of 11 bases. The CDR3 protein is CASSAGLLGYTF. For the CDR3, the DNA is TGTGCCAGCAGTGCTGGACTTCTTGGCTACACCTTC.

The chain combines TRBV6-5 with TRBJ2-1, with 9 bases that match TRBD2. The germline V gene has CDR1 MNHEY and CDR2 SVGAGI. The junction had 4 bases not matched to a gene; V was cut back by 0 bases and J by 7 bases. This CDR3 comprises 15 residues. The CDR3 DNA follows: TGTGCCAGCAGTTACTCAAATAGCGGGAGTAATGAGCAGTTCTTC. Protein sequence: CASSYSNSGSNEQFF.

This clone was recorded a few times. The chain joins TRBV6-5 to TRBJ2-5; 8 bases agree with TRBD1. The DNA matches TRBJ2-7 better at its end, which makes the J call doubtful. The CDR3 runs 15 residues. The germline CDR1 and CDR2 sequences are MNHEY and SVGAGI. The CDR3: CASSYGDRSSYEQYF. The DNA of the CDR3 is TGTGCCAGCAGTTATGGGGACAGGAGCTCCTACGAGCAGTACTTC.

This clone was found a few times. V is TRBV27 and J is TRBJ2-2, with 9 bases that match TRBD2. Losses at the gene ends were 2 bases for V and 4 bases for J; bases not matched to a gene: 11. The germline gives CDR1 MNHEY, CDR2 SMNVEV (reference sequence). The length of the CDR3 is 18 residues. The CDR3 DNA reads TGTGCCAGCAGTTTAAGACAGGGCGGGGGGGCGGGCACCGGGGAGCTGTTTTTT. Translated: CASSLRQGGGAGTGELFF.

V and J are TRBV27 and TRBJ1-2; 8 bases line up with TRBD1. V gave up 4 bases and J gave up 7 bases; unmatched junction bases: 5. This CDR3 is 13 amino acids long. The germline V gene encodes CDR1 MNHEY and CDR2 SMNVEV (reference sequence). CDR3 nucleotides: TGTGCCAGCAGTTCCACAGGGGGGGGTGGCTACACCTTC. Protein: CASSSTGGGGYTF.

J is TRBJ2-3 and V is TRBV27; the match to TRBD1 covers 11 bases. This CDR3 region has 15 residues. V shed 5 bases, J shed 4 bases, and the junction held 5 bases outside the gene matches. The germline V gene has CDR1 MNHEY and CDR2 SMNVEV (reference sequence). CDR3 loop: CASSLRTGGPDTQYF. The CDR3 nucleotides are TGTGCCAGCAGTCTACGGACAGGGGGCCCAGATACGCAGTATTTT.

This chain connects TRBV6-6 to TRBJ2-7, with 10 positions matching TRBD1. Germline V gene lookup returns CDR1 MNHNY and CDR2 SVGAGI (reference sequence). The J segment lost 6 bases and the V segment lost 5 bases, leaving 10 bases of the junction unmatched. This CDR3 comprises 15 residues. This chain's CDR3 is CASSKSPGQGLEQYF. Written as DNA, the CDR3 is TGTGCCAGCAGTAAATCACCGGGACAGGGGCTCGAGCAGTACTTC.

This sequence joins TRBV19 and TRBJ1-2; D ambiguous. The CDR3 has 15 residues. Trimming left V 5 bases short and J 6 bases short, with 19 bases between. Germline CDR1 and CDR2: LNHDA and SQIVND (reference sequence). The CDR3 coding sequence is TGTGCCAGTAGTGGCAGGCTTGGAGGCGCTGATGGCTACACCTTC. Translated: CASSGRLGGADGYTF.

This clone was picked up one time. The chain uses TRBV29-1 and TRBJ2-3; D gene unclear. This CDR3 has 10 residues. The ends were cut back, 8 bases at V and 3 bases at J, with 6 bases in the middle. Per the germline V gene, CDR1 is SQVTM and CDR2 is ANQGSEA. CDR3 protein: CSPLTDTQYF. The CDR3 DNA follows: TGCAGCCCCCTTACAGATACGCAGTATTTT.

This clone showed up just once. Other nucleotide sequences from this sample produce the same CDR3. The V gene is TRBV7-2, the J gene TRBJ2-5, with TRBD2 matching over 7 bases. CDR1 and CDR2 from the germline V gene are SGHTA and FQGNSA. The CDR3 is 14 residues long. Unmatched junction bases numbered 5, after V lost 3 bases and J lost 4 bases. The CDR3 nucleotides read TGTGCCAGCAGCTTGGGCGGGAGTGGAGAGACCCAGTACTTC. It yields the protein CASSLGGSGETQYF.

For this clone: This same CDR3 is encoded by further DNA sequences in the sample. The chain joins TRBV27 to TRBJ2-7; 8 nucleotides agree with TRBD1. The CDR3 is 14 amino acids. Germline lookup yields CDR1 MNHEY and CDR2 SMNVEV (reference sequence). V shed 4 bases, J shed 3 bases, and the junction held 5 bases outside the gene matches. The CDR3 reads CASSSGTGFYEQYF. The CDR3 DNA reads TGTGCCAGCAGTTCCGGGACAGGATTCTACGAGCAGTACTTC.

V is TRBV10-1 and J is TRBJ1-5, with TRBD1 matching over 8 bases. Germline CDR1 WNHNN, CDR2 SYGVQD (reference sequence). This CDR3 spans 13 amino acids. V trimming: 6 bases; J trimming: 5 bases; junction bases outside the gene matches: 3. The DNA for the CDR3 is TGCGCCAGCAGCGGACAGGGATATCAGCCCCAGCATTTT. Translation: CASSGQGYQPQHF.

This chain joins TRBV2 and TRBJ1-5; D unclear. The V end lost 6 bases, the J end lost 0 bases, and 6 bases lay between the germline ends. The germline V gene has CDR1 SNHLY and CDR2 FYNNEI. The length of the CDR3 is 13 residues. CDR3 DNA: TGTGCCAGCAGCCGAGATAGCAATCAGCCCCAGCATTTT. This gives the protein CASSRDSNQPQHF.

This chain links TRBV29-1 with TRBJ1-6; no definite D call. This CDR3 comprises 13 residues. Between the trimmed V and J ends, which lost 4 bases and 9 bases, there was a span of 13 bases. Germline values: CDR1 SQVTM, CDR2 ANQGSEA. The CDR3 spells CSVGLDLGSPLHF. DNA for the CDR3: TGCAGCGTTGGTCTAGATTTAGGTTCACCCCTCCACTTT. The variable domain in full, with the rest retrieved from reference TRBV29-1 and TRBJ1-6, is SAVISQKPSRDICQRGTSLTIQCQVDSQVTMMFWYRQQPGQSLTLIATANQGSEATYESGFVIDKFPISRPNLTFSTLTVSNMSPEDSSIYLCSVGLDLGSPLHFGNGTRLTVT.

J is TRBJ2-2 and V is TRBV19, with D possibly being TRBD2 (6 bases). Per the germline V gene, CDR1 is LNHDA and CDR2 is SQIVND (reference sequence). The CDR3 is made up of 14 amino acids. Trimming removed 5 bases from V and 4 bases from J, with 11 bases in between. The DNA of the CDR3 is TGTGCCAGTAGTTTTGCCGGGAGCACCGGGGAGCTGTTTTTT. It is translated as CASSFAGSTGELFF.

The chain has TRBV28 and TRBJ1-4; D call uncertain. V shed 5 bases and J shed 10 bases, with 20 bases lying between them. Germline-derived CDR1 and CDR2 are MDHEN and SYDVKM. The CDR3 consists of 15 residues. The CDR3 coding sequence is TGTGCCAGCAGTCCCGCCCGGGGAGGGTCTGGAAAACTGTTTTTT. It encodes CASSPARGGSGKLFF.

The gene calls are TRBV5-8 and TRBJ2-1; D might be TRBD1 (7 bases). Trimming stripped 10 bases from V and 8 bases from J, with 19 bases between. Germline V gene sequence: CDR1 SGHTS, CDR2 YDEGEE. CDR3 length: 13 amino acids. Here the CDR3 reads CAGRRTGGDEQFF. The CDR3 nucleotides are TGTGCCGGAAGACGGACAGGAGGGGATGAGCAGTTCTTC.

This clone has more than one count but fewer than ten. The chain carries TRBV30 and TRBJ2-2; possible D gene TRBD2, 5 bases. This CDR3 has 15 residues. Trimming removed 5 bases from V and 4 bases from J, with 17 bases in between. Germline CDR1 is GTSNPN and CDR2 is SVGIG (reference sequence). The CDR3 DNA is TGTGCCTGGGCCGGTAGCGCGGTGATCACCGGGGAGCTGTTTTTT. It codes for CAWAGSAVITGELFF.

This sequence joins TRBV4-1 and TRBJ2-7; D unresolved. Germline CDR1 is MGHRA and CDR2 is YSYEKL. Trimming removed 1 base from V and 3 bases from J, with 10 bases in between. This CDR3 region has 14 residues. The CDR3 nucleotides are TGCGCCAGCAGCCAAGCTTCGCGCGTCTACGAGCAGTACTTC. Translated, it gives CASSQASRVYEQYF.